These T cell receptor beta chains were read from a single sample in a study of T cells in Graves' hyperthyroidism and ophthalmopathy. TCRdb redid the calling of the multiplex PCR reads with MiXCR, one entry per CDR3 protein. The sample records roughly 660,000 distinct CDR3 sequences, roughly 17% being singletons. Source material: blood. The source is a man aged 45-60 years with Graves' hyperthyroidism. The conserved cysteine and the conserved F or W are not part of the CDR3 here.

CDR3aa: ASTQSGTGEYGYT
v_gene: TRBV28
j_gene: TRBJ1-2

CDR3aa: ASIPFGGKSSYNEQF
v_gene: TRBV5-1
j_gene: TRBJ2-1

CDR3aa: SAWGGTSGRHNEQF
v_gene: TRBV20-1
j_gene: TRBJ2-1

CDR3aa: ASSFDRGYGEAF
v_gene: TRBV12-3/TRBV12-4
j_gene: TRBJ1-1

CDR3aa: ASSLPPLEYEQY
v_gene: TRBV28
j_gene: TRBJ2-7

CDR3aa: ASSSGLHYGYT
v_gene: TRBV28
j_gene: TRBJ1-2

CDR3aa: ASSIDNHSNQPQH
v_gene: TRBV6-1
j_gene: TRBJ1-5

CDR3aa: ASSFPPSAGRQAYGYT
v_gene: TRBV27
j_gene: TRBJ1-2

CDR3aa: ATSDLRTGNEQF
v_gene: TRBV24-1
j_gene: TRBJ2-1

CDR3aa: AISGDTGELF
v_gene: TRBV10-3
j_gene: TRBJ2-2

CDR3aa: ASSLVTTGGGDTQY
v_gene: TRBV11-1
j_gene: TRBJ2-3

CDR3aa: ASSSRTGEYEQY
v_gene: TRBV12-3/TRBV12-4
j_gene: TRBJ2-7

CDR3aa: ASRALAEQY
v_gene: TRBV2
j_gene: TRBJ2-7

CDR3aa: ASSFRTYWD
v_gene: TRBV28
j_gene: TRBJ2-5

CDR3aa: ASIKRDRGEETQY
v_gene: TRBV12-3/TRBV12-4
j_gene: TRBJ2-5

CDR3aa: SVRGGAEGAYNEQF
v_gene: TRBV29-1
j_gene: TRBJ2-1

CDR3aa: ASSLSGHIYEQY
v_gene: TRBV28
j_gene: TRBJ2-7

CDR3aa: ASSIGTATGELF
v_gene: TRBV19
j_gene: TRBJ2-2

CDR3aa: LPPRRSSYNEQF
v_gene: TRBV30
j_gene: TRBJ2-1

CDR3aa: SVGQETTYEQY
v_gene: TRBV29-1
j_gene: TRBJ2-7

CDR3aa: ASSQARDQPQH
v_gene: TRBV14
j_gene: TRBJ1-5

CDR3aa: ATSEAGTGIYNEQF
v_gene: TRBV24-1
j_gene: TRBJ2-1

CDR3aa: ASSQGTEVQETQY
v_gene: TRBV4-1
j_gene: TRBJ2-5

CDR3aa: ASTRQDNSPLR
v_gene: TRBV6-1
j_gene: TRBJ1-6

CDR3aa: ASSHTSGRAHNEQF
v_gene: TRBV12-3/TRBV12-4
j_gene: TRBJ2-1

CDR3aa: AWRRGKHEQY
v_gene: TRBV30
j_gene: TRBJ2-7

CDR3aa: ASSPTIWGNTEAF
v_gene: TRBV19
j_gene: TRBJ1-1

CDR3aa: AISESGRTGQNTEAF
v_gene: TRBV10-3
j_gene: TRBJ1-1

CDR3aa: ASSVGPHPQETQY
v_gene: TRBV9
j_gene: TRBJ2-5

CDR3aa: ASSLDRKRGYT
v_gene: TRBV28
j_gene: TRBJ1-2

CDR3aa: SARDGRTEAF
v_gene: TRBV20-1
j_gene: TRBJ1-1

CDR3aa: AWTGRGNTGELF
v_gene: TRBV30
j_gene: TRBJ2-2

CDR3aa: ASSLARFMGHTEAF
v_gene: TRBV7-9
j_gene: TRBJ1-1

CDR3aa: ARTSGRGSNQPQH
v_gene: TRBV28
j_gene: TRBJ1-5

CDR3aa: ATSGPRTSGGSTDTQY
v_gene: TRBV24-1
j_gene: TRBJ2-3

CDR3aa: ASRDTGEDTEAF
v_gene: TRBV6-1
j_gene: TRBJ1-1

CDR3aa: ASSVGGTSTDTQY
v_gene: TRBV2
j_gene: TRBJ2-3

CDR3aa: ASSYLINTEAF
v_gene: TRBV28
j_gene: TRBJ1-1

CDR3aa: ATLNLYEQY
v_gene: TRBV28
j_gene: TRBJ2-7

CDR3aa: ASSIKGAPRQPQH
v_gene: TRBV19
j_gene: TRBJ1-5

CDR3aa: ASSPGDSYEQY
v_gene: TRBV12-3/TRBV12-4
j_gene: TRBJ2-7

CDR3aa: ASSYGTLYEQY
v_gene: TRBV6-6
j_gene: TRBJ2-7

CDR3aa: ATRKLTEDQPQH
v_gene: TRBV6-2/TRBV6-3
j_gene: TRBJ1-5

CDR3aa: ASSSPGLKDEQF
v_gene: TRBV6-1
j_gene: TRBJ2-1

CDR3aa: ASSSVTSGRAPYNEQF
v_gene: TRBV7-9
j_gene: TRBJ2-1

CDR3aa: ASSTREGSWYGYT
v_gene: TRBV28
j_gene: TRBJ1-2